Presented here are 20 T cell receptor beta chains from one specimen sequenced in a study of blood T cell repertoires in COVID-19. This table comes from immunoSEQ multiplex PCR, and its TCRdb copy is limited to in-frame clones, with some not included. Of a few hundred thousand clones listed, around 89% are singletons. Input material: PBMCs or T cells enriched from blood (not recorded which). The receptor source for this set is a young woman who had recovered from COVID-19.

The chain combines TRBV6-1 with TRBJ1-6, with unresolved D. Germline lookup yields CDR1 MNHNS and CDR2 SASEGT. Between the trimmed V and J ends, which lost 2 bases and 2 bases, there was a span of 7 bases. CDR3 length: 15 residues. The CDR3 loop is CASSEHGAYNSPLHF. DNA of the CDR3: TGTGCCAGCAGTGAACACGGGGCCTATAATTCACCCCTCCACTTT.

The genes are TRBV3-1 (or the pseudogene TRBV3-2) and TRBJ1-5, with 7 nucleotides matching TRBD1. V lost 1 base and J lost 1; bases outside the gene matches: 10. Germline CDR1 LGHDT, CDR2 YNNKEL (reference sequence). This CDR3 is built from 18 residues. The CDR3 loop reads CASSQGRQGTVSNQPQHF. The CDR3 nucleotides read TGTGCCAGCAGCCAAGGCCGACAGGGCACGGTGAGCAATCAGCCCCAGCATTTT.

The rearrangement joins TRBV7-2 to TRBJ1-2; D possibly corresponds to TRBD1 (6 bases). Trimming took 6 bases from V and 7 from J, leaving 24 bases between them. The CDR3 length is 16 residues. Germline CDR1 SGHTA, CDR2 FQGNSA. CDR3 in amino acids: CASRHKYRVKIFGYTF. In DNA form, the CDR3 reads TGTGCCAGCAGGCACAAATACAGGGTGAAAATCTTTGGCTACACCTTC.

This clone was observed a handful of times. V and J are TRBV6-2 or TRBV6-3 and TRBJ2-2; TRBD1 matches 7 bases. Germline trimming cut 2 bases from V and 7 bases from J; bases unmatched to any gene: 4. The CDR3 extends over 14 amino acids. The germline V gene has CDR1 MNHEY and CDR2 SVGEGT. The CDR3 is CASSYNTGDGELFF. CDR3 sequence (DNA): TGTGCCAGCAGTTACAACACAGGGGACGGGGAGCTGTTTTTT.

J is TRBJ1-4 and V is TRBV5-4; 10 nucleotides line up with TRBD1. J lost 3 bases, V lost 5 bases, and 4 bases had no gene match. The CDR3 consists of 15 residues. The germline gives CDR1 SGHNT, CDR2 YYREEE (reference sequence). Here the CDR3 DNA reads TGTGCCAGCAGTAGACAGGGGGCGGCTAATGAAAAACTGTTTTTT. It encodes CASSRQGAANEKLFF.

The genes are TRBV20-1 and TRBJ2-3; weak D call: TRBD2 (6 bases). The V and J ends lost 3 bases and 5 bases respectively, with 18 bases between them. The CDR3 covers 15 residues. Per the germline V gene, CDR1 is DFQATT and CDR2 is SNEGSKA (reference sequence). The CDR3 DNA reads as TGCAGTGCTAGTCAACAGTCGGTCGGGGGAGATACGCAGTATTTT. Amino acid sequence: CSASQQSVGGDTQYF.

The chain uses TRBV2 and TRBJ1-1, with a possible D match to TRBD1 (5 bases). The length of the CDR3 is 16 residues. Germline V lookup: CDR1 SNHLY, CDR2 FYNNEI. V was clipped by 2 bases and J by 0 bases, with 13 bases between them. The CDR3 region has the DNA TGTGCCAGCAGTGAACAATATGGGGCCATGAACACTGAAGCTTTCTTT. Protein: CASSEQYGAMNTEAFF. Supplemented by reference TRBV2 and TRBJ1-1, the full variable domain reads EPEVTQTPSHQVTQMGQEVILRCVPISNHLYFYWYRQILGQKVEFLVSFYNNEISEKSEIFDDQFSVERPDGSNFTLKIRSTKLEDSAMYFCASSEQYGAMNTEAFFGQGTRLTVV.

The V and J genes are TRBV4-1 and TRBJ2-3; D is undetermined. CDR3 size: 16 residues. Trimming removed 3 bases at V and 2 bases at J, with 15 bases between. Germline V gives CDR1 MGHRA, CDR2 YSYEKL. The CDR3 nucleotides are TGCGCCAGCAGCCACACCTCTGCGGAATACACAGATACGCAGTATTTT. Its protein product is CASSHTSAEYTDTQYF.

This chain uses TRBV5-4 with TRBJ2-2, with 8 bases aligning to TRBD1. In germline, CDR1 is SGHNT, CDR2 YYREEE (reference sequence). The CDR3 has 16 residues. Trimming took 1 base from V and 5 from J; bases not matched to a gene: 7. CDR3 sequence: CASSLFGQGGTGELFF. CDR3 nucleotide sequence: TGTGCCAGCAGCTTGTTTGGACAGGGCGGGACCGGGGAGCTGTTTTTT.

The chain employs TRBV12-3 or TRBV12-4 and TRBJ1-2; TRBD1 might be the D (5 bases). The CDR3 covers 12 residues. Trimming removed 1 base from V and 6 bases from J, with 6 bases in between. The CDR3 coding sequence is TGTGCCAGCAGTTTAGGGGGGGATGGCTACACCTTC. It is translated as CASSLGGDGYTF.

This chain connects TRBV25-1 to TRBJ1-1; D unclear. V lost 6 bases and J lost 12, with 17 bases in between. CDR1 is MGHDK, CDR2 SYGVNS, per germline. The CDR3 runs to 12 residues. The CDR3 loop reads CASSAETTKTFF. The CDR3, as DNA: TGTGCCAGCAGCGCGGAAACCACAAAAACTTTCTTT.

The count of this clone is one. The chain combines TRBV6-2 or TRBV6-3 with TRBJ1-6; D uncertain. This CDR3 has 16 amino acids. Between the trimmed V and J ends, which lost 2 bases and 0 bases, there was a span of 8 bases. CDR1 and CDR2 from the germline V gene are MNHEY and SVGEGT. CDR3: CASSYGSSSYNSPLHF. CDR3 nucleotide sequence: TGTGCCAGCAGTTACGGATCTAGCTCCTATAATTCACCCCTCCACTTT.

The V call is TRBV5-5, the J call TRBJ1-4; TRBD1 might be the D (5 bases). Germline values: CDR1 SGHKS, CDR2 YYEKEE (reference sequence). This CDR3 spans 15 amino acids. V shed 0 bases and J shed 4 bases, with 10 bases lying between them. The CDR3 region is CASSLGGSGNEKLFF. In nucleotides, the CDR3 is TGTGCCAGCAGCTTGGGGGGCTCGGGTAATGAAAAACTGTTTTTT.

V and J are TRBV28 and TRBJ1-1, with 12 positions matching TRBD1. Germline loops: CDR1 MDHEN, CDR2 SYDVKM. The J segment lost 4 bases and the V segment lost 5 bases, leaving 5 bases of the junction unmatched. The CDR3 length is 15 residues. The CDR3 protein is CASSAGTGGGTEAFF. In DNA, the CDR3 is TGTGCCAGCAGTGCCGGGACAGGGGGCGGCACTGAAGCTTTCTTT.

This chain uses TRBV6-2 or TRBV6-3 with TRBJ1-1; no clear D. The CDR3 contains 13 residues. Trimming removed 3 bases from V and 7 bases from J, with 12 bases in between. CDR1 is MNHEY and CDR2 is SVGEGT in the germline V gene. For the CDR3, the DNA is TGTGCCAGCAGTTATTCCGGGTCGGTTGAAGCTTTCTTT. Translating gives CASSYSGSVEAFF.

CDR3 in DNA: TGCGCCAGCAGCCAAGACAGGGCCCACACTGAAGCTTTCTTT. Translating it yields CASSQDRAHTEAFF. The V gene is TRBV4-1, the J gene TRBJ1-1, with a weak D call TRBD1 (5 bases). From germline, CDR1 is MGHRA and CDR2 YSYEKL. This CDR3 has 14 residues. V lost 0 bases to trimming and J lost 3 bases, with 8 bases between them.

The V call is TRBV28, the J call TRBJ2-7; D is perhaps TRBD2 (6 bases). Germline CDR1 is MDHEN and CDR2 is SYDVKM. The CDR3 has 16 amino acids. V was pared by 6 bases and J by 0 bases, with 18 bases between. CDR3 amino acids: CASSSSAAGSSYEQYF. CDR3 coding DNA: TGTGCCAGCAGCTCAAGCGCGGCGGGGAGCTCCTACGAGCAGTACTTC.

The rearrangement uses TRBV13 and TRBJ2-1; TRBD2 might be the D (6 bases). The CDR3 covers 16 residues. Looked up from germline, CDR1 is PRHDT and CDR2 is FYEKMQ (reference sequence). With 3 bases removed from V and 2 bases from J, the gap between germline ends came to 14 bases. DNA for the CDR3: TGTGCCAGCAGCTTGTGGGGGGATTTTACCTACAATGAGCAGTTCTTC. Residues: CASSLWGDFTYNEQFF.

V and J are TRBV25-1 and TRBJ1-1, with D tentatively TRBD1 (6 bases). The germline CDR1 and CDR2 sequences are MGHDK and SYGVNS. Deletions cut 5 bases from V and 3 bases from J, with 19 bases between. The CDR3 is 16 residues long. CDR3 region: CASSFYFGGQDTEAFF. As DNA, the CDR3 is TGTGCCAGCAGTTTTTATTTCGGGGGGCAGGACACTGAAGCTTTCTTT.

This chain connects TRBV24-1 to TRBJ2-3, with 9 positions matching TRBD1. With 4 bases clipped from V and 1 base from J, the junction kept 2 bases outside the gene matches. The CDR3 is 15 residues long. Germline values: CDR1 KGHDR, CDR2 SFDVKD. The CDR3 sequence: CATSDWDRGTDTQYF. Written as DNA, the CDR3 is TGTGCCACCAGTGACTGGGACAGGGGCACAGATACGCAGTATTTT.